Following are 17 T cell receptor beta chains from one sample sequenced in a study of T-cell reconstitution after alpha-beta-depleted transplantation in children. Molecular barcoding with unique molecular identifiers was used for the TCRbeta library. TCRdb used MiXCR to reprocess the PCR reads, holding one entry per CDR3 protein. The table lists around 270,000 distinct CDR3 sequences, about 9.5% of them singletons. The sequenced sample was PBMCs, obtained before TCRalphabeta/CD19-depleted stem cell transplant. These receptor sequences come from a boy under two years old with acute myeloid leukemia, due to receive a stem cell transplant.

This clonotype was observed many times. The chain joins TRBV12-3 or TRBV12-4 to TRBJ2-7, with TRBD2 matching 10 bases. The CDR3 contains 13 residues. The J segment lost 6 bases and the V segment lost 7 bases, leaving 6 bases of the junction unmatched. The CDR3 sequence is CASKAGGPSEQYF. CDR3 bases: TGTGCCAGCAAAGCGGGAGGGCCCAGCGAGCAGTACTTC.

This clonotype came up many times. The chain recombines TRBV6-2 or TRBV6-3 with TRBJ2-5; maybe TRBD2 (6 bases). This CDR3 region has 16 residues. Germline V gives CDR1 MNHEY, CDR2 SVGEGT. With 6 bases removed from V and 0 bases from J, the gap between germline ends came to 17 bases. CDR3 nucleotides: TGTGCCAGCAGCAAAGGTGGGACTTCGTACCAAGAGACCCAGTACTTC. This gives the protein CASSKGGTSYQETQYF.

The chain is built from TRBV5-1 and TRBJ2-3; TRBD2 agrees at 7 bases. Losses at the gene ends were 5 bases for V and 2 bases for J; bases not matched to a gene: 11. Germline V gives CDR1 SGHRS, CDR2 YFSETQ. The CDR3 runs to 16 residues. CDR3 sequence reads: CASSRGQRGLTDTQYF. Written as DNA, the CDR3 is TGCGCCAGCAGTCGAGGCCAGCGGGGTCTCACAGATACGCAGTATTTT.

This clonotype has a count of ten or more. The chain recombines TRBV29-1 with TRBJ2-4; the match to TRBD1 covers 8 bases. After removal of 6 bases from V and 8 bases from J, the junction contained 12 bases not matched to a gene. The CDR3 spans 14 residues. The germline V gene has CDR1 SQVTM and CDR2 ANQGSEA. In DNA, the CDR3 is TGCAGCGTCTCTACTCTTGACAGGGGAGACATTCAGTACTTC. Its translation: CSVSTLDRGDIQYF.

There are many counts of this clonotype. V usage is TRBV7-9 and J usage is TRBJ1-4, with 7 bases aligning to TRBD1. V gave up 7 bases and J gave up 7 bases; unmatched junction bases: 6. The CDR3 consists of 13 residues. Germline V CDR1 and CDR2: SEHNR, FQNEAQ (reference sequence). DNA for the CDR3: TGTGCCAGCAAGGGACAGAGCACTGAAAAACTGTTTTTT. Its translation: CASKGQSTEKLFF.

The table lists this clonotype with many counts. This chain links TRBV28 with TRBJ2-3, with a possible D match to TRBD1 (6 bases). V lost 3 bases and J 1 base, leaving 8 bases between the germline ends. Germline CDR1 is MDHEN and CDR2 is SYDVKM. CDR3 length equals 14 residues. The CDR3 reads CASSLDRRTDTQYF. CDR3 bases: TGTGCCAGCAGTTTGGACAGACGCACAGATACGCAGTATTTT.

Ten or more counts support this clonotype. J is TRBJ2-4 and V is TRBV12-3 or TRBV12-4; 9 bases agree with TRBD1. V shed 3 bases and J 7 bases; nucleotides not matched to a gene: 7. This CDR3 contains 15 residues. In DNA, the CDR3 is TGTGCCAGCAGTTTCCGGACAGGGGATCCGAACATTCAGTACTTC. Protein: CASSFRTGDPNIQYF.

In its sample, this clonotype was seen many times. V usage is TRBV7-9 and J usage is TRBJ1-3; perhaps TRBD1 as D (6 bases). From germline, CDR1 is SEHNR and CDR2 FQNEAQ (reference sequence). There are 17 residues in the CDR3. Trimming pared 5 bases from V and 2 bases from J, leaving 19 bases between. The CDR3 loop reads CASSPPAGQNPGNTIYF. In nucleotides, the CDR3 is TGTGCCAGCAGCCCACCAGCCGGACAGAACCCTGGAAACACCATATATTTT.

This clonotype was observed many times. The rearrangement uses TRBV4-3 and TRBJ2-7; 11 bases line up with TRBD2. After removal of 4 bases from V and 6 bases from J, the junction contained 8 bases not matched to a gene. This CDR3 comprises 15 residues. The germline gives CDR1 LGHNA, CDR2 YSLEER. The CDR3 DNA follows: TGCGCCAGCAGCCCGGACAGAGGACTAGCGGGCGAGCAGTACTTC. Residues: CASSPDRGLAGEQYF.

This clonotype was counted at least ten times. The chain employs TRBV4-3 and TRBJ2-5; 7 nucleotides line up with TRBD1. Germline V gives CDR1 LGHNA, CDR2 YSLEER. This CDR3 is built from 16 residues. V was pared by 2 bases and J by 3 bases, with 9 bases of the junction left unmatched. The CDR3 here is CASSQFHGGTEETQYF. The CDR3 DNA sequence: TGCGCCAGCAGCCAATTCCATGGTGGGACAGAAGAGACCCAGTACTTC.

This clonotype showed up many times. This chain joins TRBV7-2 and TRBJ1-6; TRBD1 is a possible D gene (6 bases). The CDR3 contains 13 residues. Germline values: CDR1 SGHTA, CDR2 FQGNSA. V gave up 5 bases and J gave up 7 bases, with 9 bases separating them. Here the CDR3 DNA reads TGTGCCAGCAGCATGGACAGAAATTCACCCCTCCACTTT. It translates to CASSMDRNSPLHF.

The rearrangement uses TRBV10-3 and TRBJ2-7; no firm D call. The V end was cut by 0 bases, the J end by 1 base, with 10 bases between. Germline CDR1 ENHRY, CDR2 SYGVKD. CDR3 length: 15 amino acids. CDR3 amino acids: CAISESLTYSYEQYF. For the CDR3, the DNA is TGTGCCATCAGTGAGTCCTTAACCTATTCCTACGAGCAGTACTTC.

Only a few counts were recorded for this clonotype. The chain employs TRBV29-1 and TRBJ2-7, with D perhaps TRBD1 or TRBD2 (5 bases each). The germline V gene has CDR1 SQVTM and CDR2 ANQGSEA. V gave up 6 bases and J gave up 4 bases, with 16 bases separating them. The CDR3 extends over 13 amino acids. The CDR3 is CSVGDRNSYEQYF. The CDR3 nucleotides read TGCAGCGTCGGGGACCGCAACTCATACGAGCAGTACTTC.

This clonotype was counted many times. This sequence joins TRBV25-1 and TRBJ2-1, with 7 bases lining up with TRBD2. This CDR3 has 16 residues. V dropped 2 bases and J dropped 4; count of bases not matched to a gene: 8. Germline V gene sequence: CDR1 MGHDK, CDR2 SYGVNS. CDR3 in amino acids: CASSEIGGRAYNEQFF. The DNA of the CDR3 is TGTGCCAGCAGTGAAATCGGCGGGAGAGCTTACAATGAGCAGTTCTTC.

Many counts were recorded for this clonotype. The V gene is TRBV29-1, the J gene TRBJ2-7, with 7 bases identical to TRBD1. The CDR3 is 14 amino acids. Germline assignment: CDR1 SQVTM and CDR2 ANQGSEA. Trimming took 5 bases from V and 2 from J; bases not matched to a gene: 9. CDR3 loop: CSVSLQGLAYEQYF. Here the CDR3 DNA reads TGCAGCGTTTCGTTACAGGGGTTGGCCTACGAGCAGTACTTC.

This clonotype has just a few counts. The chain recombines TRBV20-1 with TRBJ2-7, with TRBD2 matching over 14 bases. CDR1 DFQATT and CDR2 SNEGSKA come from the germline V gene (reference sequence). V lost 3 bases and J lost 7; bases outside the gene matches: 14. CDR3 size: 17 residues. The CDR3 is CSARTQKPGLAGEEQYF. Written as DNA, the CDR3 is TGCAGTGCTAGGACACAGAAACCGGGACTAGCGGGAGAAGAGCAGTACTTC.

This clonotype turned up a few times. The chain joins TRBV11-2 to TRBJ2-1; D possibly corresponds to TRBD2 (5 bases). Germline CDR1 SGHAT, CDR2 FQNNGV. The germline V and J ends were trimmed by 7 bases and 7 bases, with 20 bases remaining between them. CDR3 length equals 15 residues. CDR3 coding DNA: TGTGCCAGCACCCTAGGGCGAGGGTTTACGAATGAGCAGTTCTTC. Translated: CASTLGRGFTNEQFF.